This record looks at one TCR beta chain sequence and its context. The data belong to a study of blood T cell repertoires in COVID-19. Repertoires were generated with immunoSEQ multiplex PCR, while TCRdb's copy carries only in-frame clones and drops some. The table shows about 480,000 clones, with approximately 92% occurring only once. This CDR3 is built from 11 residues. Germline V gene lookup returns CDR1 SGHDT and CDR2 YYEEEE. The V end lost 4 bases, the J end lost 8 bases, and 9 bases lay between the germline ends. Sequenced sample: peripheral blood. The receptor was isolated from a man in his late teens or twenties with COVID-19, enrolled during active disease. The genes are TRBV5-6 and TRBJ1-2; TRBD1 might be the D (6 bases). The CDR3 here is CASSRTDGYTF. The CDR3 region has the DNA TGTGCCAGCAGCAGGACAGACGGCTACACCTTC.